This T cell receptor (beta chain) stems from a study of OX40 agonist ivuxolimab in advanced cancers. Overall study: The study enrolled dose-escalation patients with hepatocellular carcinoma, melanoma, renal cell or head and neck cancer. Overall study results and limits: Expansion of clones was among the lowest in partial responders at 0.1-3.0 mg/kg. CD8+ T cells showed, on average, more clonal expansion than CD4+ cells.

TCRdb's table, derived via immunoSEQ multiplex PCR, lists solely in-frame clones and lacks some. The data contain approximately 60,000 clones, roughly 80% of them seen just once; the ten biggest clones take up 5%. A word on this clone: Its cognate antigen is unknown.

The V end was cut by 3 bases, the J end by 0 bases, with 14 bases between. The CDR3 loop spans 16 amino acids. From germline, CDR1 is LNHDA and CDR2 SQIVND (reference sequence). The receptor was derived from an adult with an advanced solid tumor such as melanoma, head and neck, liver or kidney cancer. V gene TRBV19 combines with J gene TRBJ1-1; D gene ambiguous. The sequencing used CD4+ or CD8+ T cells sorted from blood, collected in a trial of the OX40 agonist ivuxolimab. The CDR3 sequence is CASSIGRSFMNTEAFF. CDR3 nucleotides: TGTGCCAGTAGTATTGGAAGGAGTTTTATGAACACTGAAGCTTTCTTT.